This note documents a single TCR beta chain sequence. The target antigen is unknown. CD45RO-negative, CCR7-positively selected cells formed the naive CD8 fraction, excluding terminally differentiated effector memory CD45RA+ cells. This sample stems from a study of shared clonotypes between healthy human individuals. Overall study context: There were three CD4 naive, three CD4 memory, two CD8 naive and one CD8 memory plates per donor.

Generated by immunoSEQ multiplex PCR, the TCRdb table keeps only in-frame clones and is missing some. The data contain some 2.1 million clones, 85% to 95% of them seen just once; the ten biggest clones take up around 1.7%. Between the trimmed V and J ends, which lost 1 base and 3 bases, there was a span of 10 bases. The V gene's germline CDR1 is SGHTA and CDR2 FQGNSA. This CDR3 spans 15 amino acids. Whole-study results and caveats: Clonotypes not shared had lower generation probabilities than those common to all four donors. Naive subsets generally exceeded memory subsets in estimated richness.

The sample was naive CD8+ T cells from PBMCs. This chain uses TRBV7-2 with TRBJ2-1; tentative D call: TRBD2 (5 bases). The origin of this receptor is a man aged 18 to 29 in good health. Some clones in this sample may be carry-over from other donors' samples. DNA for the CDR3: TGTGCCAGCAGCTTAGTTTATGAGGGCTACAATGAGCAGTTCTTC. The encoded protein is CASSLVYEGYNEQFF.